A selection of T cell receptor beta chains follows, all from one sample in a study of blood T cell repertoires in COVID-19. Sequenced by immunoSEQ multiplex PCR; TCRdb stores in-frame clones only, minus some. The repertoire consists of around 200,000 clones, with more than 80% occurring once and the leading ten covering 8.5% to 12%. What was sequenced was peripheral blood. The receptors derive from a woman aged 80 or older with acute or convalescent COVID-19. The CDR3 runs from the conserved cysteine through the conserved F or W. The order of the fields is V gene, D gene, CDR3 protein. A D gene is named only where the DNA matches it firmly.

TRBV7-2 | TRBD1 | CASSLGTANQPQHF
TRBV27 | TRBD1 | CASRATGSHSPLHF
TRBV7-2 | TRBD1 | CASSLQGAPSGYTF
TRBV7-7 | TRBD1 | CASSPGTGWQETQYF
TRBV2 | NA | CASSHRKAPDGYTF
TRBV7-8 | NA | CASSLVGGNTEAFF
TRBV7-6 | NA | CASSLAPGLAGELFF
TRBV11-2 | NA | CASSPDGVLRVAFF
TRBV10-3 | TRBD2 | CAISDSGLADSYNEQFF
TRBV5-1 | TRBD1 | CASSTGTGATGELFF
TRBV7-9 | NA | CASSLAPVYEQYF
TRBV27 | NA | CASRMQMNTEAFF
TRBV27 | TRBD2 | CASRRRGTSGRADTGELFF
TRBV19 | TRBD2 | CASSLPAGGPYNEQFF
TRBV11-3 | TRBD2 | CASSRGGRSTDTQYF
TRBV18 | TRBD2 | CASSPPNSGSSYNEQFF
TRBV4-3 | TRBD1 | CASSQRATGEGRGTEAFF
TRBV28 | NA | CASSLGGQLYNEQFF
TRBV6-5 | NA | CASSYPPGHPHHEQYF
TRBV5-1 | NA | CASSKEQDPREAFF
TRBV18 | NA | CASSPDRNYGYTF
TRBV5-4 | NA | CASSLAREPYEQYF
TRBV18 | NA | CASSTLREQYF
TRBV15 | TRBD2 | CATSRVPSGGQNEQFF
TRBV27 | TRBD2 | CASSATSGRVYNEQFF
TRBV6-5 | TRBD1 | CASSRRTGDAEKLFF
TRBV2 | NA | CASRASMFSIYF
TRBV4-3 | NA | CASSHDTGPDYGYTF
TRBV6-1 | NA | CASSEMPGTNEKLFF
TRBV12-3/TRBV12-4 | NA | CASNTGYGTEAFF
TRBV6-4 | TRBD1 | CARGQGRNYGYTF
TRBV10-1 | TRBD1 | CASSESTGTANTEAFF
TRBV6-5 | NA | CASSTRGGGADTQYF
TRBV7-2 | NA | CASSLGYQGFSNEQYF
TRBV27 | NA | CASSLLPGNNQPQHF
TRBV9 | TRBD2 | CASSVLAGGQAGELFF
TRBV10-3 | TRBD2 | CAISPGTGVTSGGAGIEQYF
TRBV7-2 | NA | CASSPEGAKNIQYF
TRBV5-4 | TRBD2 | CASSSSGGASPDTQYF
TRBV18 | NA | CASSPGLATDTQYF
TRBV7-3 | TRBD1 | CASSPGQEETQYF
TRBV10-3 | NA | CAISELGLDTGELFF
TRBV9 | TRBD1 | CASSAGQGASYEQYF
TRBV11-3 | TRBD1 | CASSLRSIRDRENTEAFF
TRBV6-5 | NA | CASSPDRLTNIQYF